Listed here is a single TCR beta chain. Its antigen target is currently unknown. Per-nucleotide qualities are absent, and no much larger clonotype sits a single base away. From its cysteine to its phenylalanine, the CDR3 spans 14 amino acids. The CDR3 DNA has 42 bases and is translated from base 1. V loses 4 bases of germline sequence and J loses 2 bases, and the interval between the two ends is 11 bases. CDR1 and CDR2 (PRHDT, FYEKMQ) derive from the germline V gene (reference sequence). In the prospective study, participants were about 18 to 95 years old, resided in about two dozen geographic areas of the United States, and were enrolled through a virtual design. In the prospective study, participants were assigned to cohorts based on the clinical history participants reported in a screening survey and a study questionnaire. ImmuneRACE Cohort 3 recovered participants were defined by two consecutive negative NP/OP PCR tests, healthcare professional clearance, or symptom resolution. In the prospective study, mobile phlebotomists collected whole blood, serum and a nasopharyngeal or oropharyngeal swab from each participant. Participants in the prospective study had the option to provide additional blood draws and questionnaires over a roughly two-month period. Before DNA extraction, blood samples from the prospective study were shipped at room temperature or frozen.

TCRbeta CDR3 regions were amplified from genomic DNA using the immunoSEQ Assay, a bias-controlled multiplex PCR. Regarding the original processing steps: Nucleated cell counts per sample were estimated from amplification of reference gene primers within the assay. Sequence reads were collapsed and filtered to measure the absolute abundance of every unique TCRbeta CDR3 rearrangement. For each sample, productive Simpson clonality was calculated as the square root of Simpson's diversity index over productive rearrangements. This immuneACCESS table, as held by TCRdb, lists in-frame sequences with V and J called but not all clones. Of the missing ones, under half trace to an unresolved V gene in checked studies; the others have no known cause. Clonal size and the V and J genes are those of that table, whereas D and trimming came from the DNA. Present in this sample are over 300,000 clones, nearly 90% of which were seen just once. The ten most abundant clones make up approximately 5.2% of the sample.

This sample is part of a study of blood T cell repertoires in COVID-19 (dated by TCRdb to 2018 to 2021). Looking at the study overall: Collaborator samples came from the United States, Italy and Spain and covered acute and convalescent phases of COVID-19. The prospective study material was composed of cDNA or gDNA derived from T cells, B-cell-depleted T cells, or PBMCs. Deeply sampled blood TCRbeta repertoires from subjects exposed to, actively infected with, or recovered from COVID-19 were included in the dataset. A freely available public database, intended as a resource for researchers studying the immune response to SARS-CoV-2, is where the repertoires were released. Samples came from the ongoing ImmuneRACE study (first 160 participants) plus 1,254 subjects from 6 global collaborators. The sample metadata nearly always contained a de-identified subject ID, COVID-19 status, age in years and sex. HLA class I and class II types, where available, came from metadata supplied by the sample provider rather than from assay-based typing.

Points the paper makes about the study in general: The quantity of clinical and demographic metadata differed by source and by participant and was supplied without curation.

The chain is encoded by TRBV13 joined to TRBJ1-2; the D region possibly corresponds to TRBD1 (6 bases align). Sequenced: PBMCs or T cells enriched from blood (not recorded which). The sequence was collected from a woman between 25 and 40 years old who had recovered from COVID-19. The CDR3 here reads CASSYGGQNYGYTF. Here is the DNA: TGTGCCAGCAGCTACGGGGGGCAGAACTATGGCTACACCTTC.